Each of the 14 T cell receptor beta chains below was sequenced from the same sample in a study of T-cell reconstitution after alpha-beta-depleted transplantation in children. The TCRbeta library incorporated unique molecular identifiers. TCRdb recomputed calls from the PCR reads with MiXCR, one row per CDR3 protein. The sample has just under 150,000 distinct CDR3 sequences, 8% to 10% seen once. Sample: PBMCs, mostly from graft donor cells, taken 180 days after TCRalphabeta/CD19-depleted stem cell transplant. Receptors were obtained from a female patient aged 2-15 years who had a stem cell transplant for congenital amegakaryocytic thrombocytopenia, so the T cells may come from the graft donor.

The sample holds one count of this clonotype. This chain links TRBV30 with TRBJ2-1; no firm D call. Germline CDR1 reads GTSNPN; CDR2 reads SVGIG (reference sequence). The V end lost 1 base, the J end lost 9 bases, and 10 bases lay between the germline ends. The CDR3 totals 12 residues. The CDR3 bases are TGTGCCTGGAGTGAGGCTAGGAGTGAGCAGTTCTTC. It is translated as CAWSEARSEQFF.

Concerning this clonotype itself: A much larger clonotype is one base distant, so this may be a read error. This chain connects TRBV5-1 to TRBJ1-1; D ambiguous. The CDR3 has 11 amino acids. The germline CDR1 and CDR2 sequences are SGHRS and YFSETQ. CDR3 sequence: CTSSQNKEAFF. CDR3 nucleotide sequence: TGCACCAGCAGCCAGAACAAGGAAGCTTTCTTT.

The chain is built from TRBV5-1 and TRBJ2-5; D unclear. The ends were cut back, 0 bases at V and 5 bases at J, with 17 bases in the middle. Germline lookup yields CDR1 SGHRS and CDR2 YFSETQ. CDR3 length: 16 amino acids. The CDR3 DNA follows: TGCGCCAGCAGCTTGGGCACTACGGGTAGGGTGGAGACCCAGTACTTC. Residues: CASSLGTTGRVETQYF.

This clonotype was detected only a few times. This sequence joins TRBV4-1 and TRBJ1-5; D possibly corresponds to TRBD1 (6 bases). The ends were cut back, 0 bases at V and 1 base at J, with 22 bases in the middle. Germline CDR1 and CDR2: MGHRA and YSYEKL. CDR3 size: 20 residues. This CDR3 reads CASSQDRGNGGAFSNQPQHF. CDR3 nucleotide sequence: TGCGCCAGCAGCCAAGATAGGGGGAACGGAGGGGCGTTCAGCAATCAGCCCCAGCATTTT.

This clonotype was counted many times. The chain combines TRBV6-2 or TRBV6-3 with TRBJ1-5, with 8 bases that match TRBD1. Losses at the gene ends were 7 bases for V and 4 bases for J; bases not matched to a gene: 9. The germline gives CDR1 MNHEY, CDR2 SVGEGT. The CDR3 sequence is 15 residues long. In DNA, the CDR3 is TGTGCCAGCAACCGACAGGGGCTGGGTAATCAGCCCCAGCATTTT. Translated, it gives CASNRQGLGNQPQHF.

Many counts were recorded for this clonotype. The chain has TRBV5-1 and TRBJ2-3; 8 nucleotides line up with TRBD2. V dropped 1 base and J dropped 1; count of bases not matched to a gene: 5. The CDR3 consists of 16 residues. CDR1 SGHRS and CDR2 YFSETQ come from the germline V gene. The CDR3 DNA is TGCGCCAGCAGCTTGTACCCCGGGGGGGGCACAGATACGCAGTATTTT. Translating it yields CASSLYPGGGTDTQYF.

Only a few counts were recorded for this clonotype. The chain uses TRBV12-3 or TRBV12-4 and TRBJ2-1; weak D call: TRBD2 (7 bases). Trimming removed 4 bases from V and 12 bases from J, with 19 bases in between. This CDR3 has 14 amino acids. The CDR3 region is CASSYREGFGGQFF. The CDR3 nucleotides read TGTGCCAGCAGTTACAGGGAGGGGTTCGGGGGGCAGTTCTTC.

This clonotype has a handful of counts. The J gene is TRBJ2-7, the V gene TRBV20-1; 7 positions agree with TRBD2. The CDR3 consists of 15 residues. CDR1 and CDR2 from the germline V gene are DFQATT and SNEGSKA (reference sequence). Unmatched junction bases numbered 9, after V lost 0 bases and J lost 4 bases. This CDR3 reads CSARDRGGGPYEQYF. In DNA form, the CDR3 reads TGCAGTGCTAGAGATCGTGGGGGAGGGCCGTACGAGCAGTACTTC.

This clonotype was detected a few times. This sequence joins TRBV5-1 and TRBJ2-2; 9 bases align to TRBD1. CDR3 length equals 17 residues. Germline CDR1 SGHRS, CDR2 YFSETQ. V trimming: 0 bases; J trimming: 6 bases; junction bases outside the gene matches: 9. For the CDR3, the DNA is TGCGCCAGCAGCTTGGAATTGGGACAGGGCAGTTCCGGGGAGCTGTTTTTT. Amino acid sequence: CASSLELGQGSSGELFF. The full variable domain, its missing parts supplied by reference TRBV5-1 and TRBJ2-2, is KAGVTQTPRYLIKTRGQQVTLSCSPISGHRSVSWYQQTPGQGLQFLFEYFSETQRNKGNFPGRFSGRQFSNSRSEMNVSTLELGDSALYLCASSLELGQGSSGELFFGEGSRLTVL.

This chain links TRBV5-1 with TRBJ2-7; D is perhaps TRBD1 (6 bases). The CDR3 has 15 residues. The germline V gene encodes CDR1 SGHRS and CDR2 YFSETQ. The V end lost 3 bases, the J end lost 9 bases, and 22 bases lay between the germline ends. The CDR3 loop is CASSSGAIPGGMQYF. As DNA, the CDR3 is TGCGCCAGCAGCTCAGGGGCCATCCCTGGGGGTATGCAGTACTTC.

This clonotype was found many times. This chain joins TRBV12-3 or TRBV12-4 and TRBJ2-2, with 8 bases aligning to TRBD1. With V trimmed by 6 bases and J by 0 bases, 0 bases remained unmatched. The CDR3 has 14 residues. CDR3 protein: CASRTGANTGELFF. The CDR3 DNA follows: TGTGCCAGCAGGACAGGGGCGAACACCGGGGAGCTGTTTTTT.

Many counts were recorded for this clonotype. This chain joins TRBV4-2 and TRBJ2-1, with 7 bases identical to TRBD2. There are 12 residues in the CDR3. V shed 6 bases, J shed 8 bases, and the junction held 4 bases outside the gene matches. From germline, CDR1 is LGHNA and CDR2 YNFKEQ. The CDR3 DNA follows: TGTGCCAGCAGTCGGACTAGTTATGAGCAGTTCTTC. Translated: CASSRTSYEQFF.

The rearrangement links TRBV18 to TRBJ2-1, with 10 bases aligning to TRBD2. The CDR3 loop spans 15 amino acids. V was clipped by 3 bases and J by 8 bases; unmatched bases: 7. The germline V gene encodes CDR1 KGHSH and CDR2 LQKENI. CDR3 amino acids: CASSPSLAGGDEQFF. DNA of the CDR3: TGTGCCAGCTCACCTAGTTTAGCGGGAGGCGATGAGCAGTTCTTC.

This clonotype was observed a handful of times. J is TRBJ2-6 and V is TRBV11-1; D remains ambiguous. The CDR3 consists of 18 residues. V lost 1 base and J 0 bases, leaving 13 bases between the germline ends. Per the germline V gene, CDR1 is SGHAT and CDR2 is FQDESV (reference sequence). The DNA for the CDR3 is TGTGCCAGCAGCTTAGGGGGTCGGACGAGCTCTGGGGCCAACGTCCTGACTTTC. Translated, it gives CASSLGGRTSSGANVLTF.